This TCR beta chain is from a study of blood T cell repertoires in COVID-19. Across the study: The United States, Italy and Spain supplied acute and convalescent COVID-19 samples.

Clones were sequenced by immunoSEQ multiplex PCR, and TCRdb holds only the in-frame ones, with some missing. The table includes about 81,000 clones, around nine tenths detected once. CDR3 length equals 15 residues. V trimming: 7 bases; J trimming: 1 base; junction bases outside the gene matches: 9. The germline V gene has CDR1 SNHLY and CDR2 FYNNEI. Sequenced: peripheral blood. This sequence joins TRBV2 and TRBJ1-1, with 7 positions matching TRBD1. This TCR came from an elderly woman with acute or convalescent COVID-19. The CDR3 loop reads CASNPRDRQNTEAFF. CDR3 in DNA: TGTGCCAGCAATCCCCGGGACAGACAGAACACTGAAGCTTTCTTT. The full variable domain, completed using reference TRBV2 and TRBJ1-1, is EPEVTQTPSHQVTQMGQEVILRCVPISNHLYFYWYRQILGQKVEFLVSFYNNEISEKSEIFDDQFSVERPDGSNFTLKIRSTKLEDSAMYFCASNPRDRQNTEAFFGQGTRLTVV.